This T cell receptor (beta chain) comes out of a study of CD8+CD57+ T cells in acquired aplastic anemia. About this clonotype: Its specificity is unknown.

Flow cytometry had shown expanded CD8+CD57+ cells in the patients chosen for sequencing. Severe acquired aplastic anemia was the diagnosis recorded for all patients. Whole-study results and caveats: The study identified almost 30 CD8+ CDR3 sequences shared by patients and controls.

Using genomic DNA as the template, TCR beta VDJ and CDR3 profiling was carried out. Using its own MiXCR run on the reads, TCRdb lists one record per CDR3 protein. Among around 210,000 distinct CDR3 sequences listed, approximately 65% were seen once. The CDR3 has 13 amino acids. V shed 7 bases and J shed 2 bases, with 15 bases lying between them. From germline, CDR1 is SQVTM and CDR2 ANQGSEA. The V call is TRBV29-1, the J call TRBJ2-7; possibly TRBD2 for D (6 bases). Sequencing was done on a sample of sorted CD4+, CD8+, or CD8+CD57+ T cells (not recorded which) from PBMCs. This TCR was sampled from a human donor with aplastic anemia. In DNA form, the CDR3 reads TGCAGCGCTTGGGGGGAGAAGCCCTACGAGCAGTACTTC. Its protein product is CSAWGEKPYEQYF.